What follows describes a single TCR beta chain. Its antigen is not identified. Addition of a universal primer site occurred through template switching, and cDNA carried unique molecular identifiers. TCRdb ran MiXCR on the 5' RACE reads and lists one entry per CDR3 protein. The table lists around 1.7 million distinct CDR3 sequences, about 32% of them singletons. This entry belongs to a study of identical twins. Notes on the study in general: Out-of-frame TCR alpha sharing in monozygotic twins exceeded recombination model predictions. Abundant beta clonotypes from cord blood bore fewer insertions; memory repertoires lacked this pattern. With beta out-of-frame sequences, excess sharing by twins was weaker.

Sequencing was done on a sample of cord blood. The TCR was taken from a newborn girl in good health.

The CDR3 bases are TGTGCCAGCAGCCAAGATTACCAGGGTTACGAGCAGTACTTC. Protein product: CASSQDYQGYEQYF. The V call is TRBV3-1, the J call TRBJ2-7; TRBD1 is a possible D gene (5 bases). Between the trimmed V and J ends, which lost 0 bases and 4 bases, there was a span of 10 bases. The CDR3 loop spans 14 amino acids. CDR1 and CDR2 (germline): LGHDT, YNNKEL (reference sequence).